Below, 25 T cell receptor beta chains from the same sample are listed, as sequenced in a study of Ad26.COV2.S vaccination and SARS-CoV-2 variants (dated by TCRdb to the early 2020s). Receptor libraries were prepared by the immunoSEQ multiplex PCR assay. The immuneACCESS repertoire file appears here via TCRdb, limited to in-frame rearrangements. These files lack a portion of the clones; in checked studies, under half of the deficit traces to unresolved V genes, and the cause of the others is not known. This sample lists 300,000 to 400,000 clones; approximately 90% were detected once. Of the sample, roughly 5% falls within the top ten clones. The sample's treatment or condition label, decoded: some 20 received Ad26.COV2.S at low or high dose, single or two shots; about 5 received placebo; per-sample allocation not given. For vaccine and placebo recipients, repertoires were sequenced using samples collected on day 63 after the first injection.

The material was peripheral blood, obtained in a trial of Ad26.COV2.S vaccine versus placebo. Receptors were obtained from a person between 18 and 65 years old who received the Ad26.COV2.S COVID-19 vaccine or a placebo.

The J gene is TRBJ2-1, the V gene TRBV7-2; 15 positions agree with TRBD2. This CDR3 contains 16 residues. V gave up 5 bases and J gave up 10 bases; unmatched junction bases: 9. The germline gives CDR1 SGHTA, CDR2 FQGNSA. The CDR3, as DNA: TGTGCCAGCAGCCTCGTGGGGACTAGCGGGGGGAGAGAGCAGTTCTTC. Translation gives CASSLVGTSGGREQFF.

The rearrangement joins TRBV11-2 to TRBJ2-7, with D unclear. From germline, CDR1 is SGHAT and CDR2 FQNNGV. With 3 bases removed from V and 7 bases from J, the gap between germline ends came to 16 bases. This CDR3 has 14 residues. CDR3 sequence: CASSFRTSRVEQYF. DNA of the CDR3: TGTGCCAGCAGCTTCCGTACCAGCCGGGTGGAGCAGTACTTC.

The rearrangement uses TRBV12-5 and TRBJ2-6; D gene uncertain. This CDR3 comprises 15 residues. The V gene lost 3 bases and the J gene lost 0 bases, with 6 bases spanning the gap. The germline V gene encodes CDR1 LGHNT and CDR2 FRNRAP. CDR3 DNA sequence: TGTGCTAGTGGTTTAGGTAGCTCTGGGGCCAACGTCCTGACTTTC. Protein product: CASGLGSSGANVLTF.

The chain is built from TRBV10-3 and TRBJ1-6; no firm D call. The CDR3 is 15 residues long. V lost 3 bases and J lost 8, with 14 bases in between. The V gene's germline CDR1 is ENHRY and CDR2 SYGVKD. Here the CDR3 reads CAISEGRRQDSPLHF. CDR3 in DNA: TGTGCCATCAGTGAAGGCAGGCGACAAGATTCACCCCTCCACTTT.

V gene TRBV19 combines with J gene TRBJ1-1; D not resolved. V was cut by 7 bases and J by 3 bases, with 15 bases left in between. The CDR3 spans 14 residues. CDR1 and CDR2 from the germline V gene are LNHDA and SQIVND (reference sequence). CDR3 DNA: TGTGCCAGTACCCCGACTCAGTTTTACACTGAAGCTTTCTTT. Protein: CASTPTQFYTEAFF.

The chain uses TRBV28 and TRBJ2-1, with 8 bases identical to TRBD2. Germline CDR1 and CDR2: MDHEN and SYDVKM. Trimming took 6 bases from V and 0 from J; bases not matched to a gene: 7. This CDR3 comprises 16 residues. The CDR3 loop is CASSPSGWSSYNEQFF. The CDR3 coding sequence is TGTGCCAGCAGCCCTAGCGGGTGGAGCTCCTACAATGAGCAGTTCTTC.

V usage is TRBV6-5 and J usage is TRBJ1-2; the D is unclear. V gave up 6 bases and J gave up 3 bases, with 8 bases separating them. The CDR3 consists of 12 residues. Germline V gene data show CDR1 as MNHEY and CDR2 as SVGAGI. The chain's CDR3 is CASSHNYYGYTF. The CDR3, as DNA: TGTGCCAGCAGCCATAATTACTATGGCTACACCTTC.

This clone was detected once. The chain recombines TRBV30 with TRBJ2-2; 7 positions agree with TRBD2. The CDR3 consists of 19 residues. Germline V gene data show CDR1 as GTSNPN and CDR2 as SVGIG (reference sequence). Losses at the gene ends were 8 bases for V and 0 bases for J; bases not matched to a gene: 21. The CDR3 DNA is TGTGCCCGAACCGTAGGGGCTAGCGGCAAAATCGCGAACACCGGGGAGCTGTTTTTT. This sequence encodes CARTVGASGKIANTGELFF.

This sequence joins TRBV7-2 and TRBJ2-5, with 7 bases fitting TRBD1. The germline gives CDR1 SGHTA, CDR2 FQGNSA. The CDR3 length is 16 residues. After removal of 3 bases from V and 3 bases from J, the junction contained 10 bases not matched to a gene. CDR3 residues: CASSFGRTGLKETQYF. In DNA, the CDR3 is TGTGCCAGCAGCTTTGGCCGGACAGGTCTGAAAGAGACCCAGTACTTC.

The chain recombines TRBV27 with TRBJ2-7, with D unclear. Trimming removed 5 bases at V and 5 bases at J, with 10 bases between. The CDR3 totals 12 residues. CDR1 MNHEY and CDR2 SMNVEV come from the germline V gene (reference sequence). The CDR3 loop is CASSTADHEQYF. The CDR3 DNA reads as TGTGCCAGCAGTACGGCGGACCACGAGCAGTACTTC.

V is TRBV7-2 and J is TRBJ1-5; D remains ambiguous. Germline V gives CDR1 SGHTA, CDR2 FQGNSA. This CDR3 has 13 residues. V lost 0 bases and J 6 bases, leaving 6 bases between the germline ends. The CDR3 loop is CASSLAQTQPQHF. DNA for the CDR3: TGTGCCAGCAGCTTAGCGCAAACTCAGCCCCAGCATTTT.

The gene calls are TRBV4-3 and TRBJ2-1; D may be TRBD1 (5 bases). CDR1 and CDR2 (germline): LGHNA, YSLEER. V was clipped by 0 bases and J by 7 bases, with 16 bases between them. The CDR3 is made up of 16 amino acids. For the CDR3, the DNA is TGCGCCAGCAGCCAAGAGGGGCACCAGGACGGTAATGAGCAGTTCTTC. Its protein product is CASSQEGHQDGNEQFF.

This chain links TRBV4-1 with TRBJ2-1; 7 nucleotides agree with TRBD2. In germline, CDR1 is MGHRA, CDR2 YSYEKL. The CDR3 is 16 residues long. The trim removed 4 bases at V and 0 bases at J, leaving 6 bases unmatched. The CDR3 coding sequence is TGCGCCAGCAGCCTCTCGGGGGGAAGCTCCTACAATGAGCAGTTCTTC. Translation: CASSLSGGSSYNEQFF.

The rearrangement uses TRBV6-4 and TRBJ2-7; the match to TRBD1 covers 10 bases. CDR1 and CDR2 (germline): MRHNA, SNTAGT. The CDR3 length is 15 residues. V shed 3 bases and J 2 bases; nucleotides not matched to a gene: 4. For the CDR3, the DNA is TGTGCCAGCAGTGAGCAGACAGGGGGCCCCTACGAGCAGTACTTC. Translated, it gives CASSEQTGGPYEQYF.

The CDR3 region has the DNA TGTGCCAGCAGCTTAAATACCGGGGAGACCCAGTACTTC. Protein product: CASSLNTGETQYF. This sequence joins TRBV7-9 and TRBJ2-5; D is unclear. Per the germline V gene, CDR1 is SEHNR and CDR2 is FQNEAQ (reference sequence). The V end was cut by 2 bases, the J end by 5 bases, with 9 bases between. This CDR3 has 13 amino acids.

In this sample, this clone turned up once. The chain employs TRBV18 and TRBJ1-2; 9 positions agree with TRBD1. The CDR3 spans 13 residues. The junction had 3 bases not matched to a gene; V was cut back by 4 bases and J by 6 bases. The germline CDR1 and CDR2 sequences are KGHSH and LQKENI. CDR3 bases: TGTGCCAGCTCACGGGACAGGGATCATGGCTACACCTTC. It translates to CASSRDRDHGYTF.

This chain connects TRBV18 to TRBJ1-1; D not resolved. Germline V gives CDR1 KGHSH, CDR2 LQKENI. The CDR3 is 15 residues long. The V gene lost 3 bases and the J gene lost 10 bases, with 21 bases spanning the gap. The CDR3 here is CASSPKVRAFGGAFF. The DNA for the CDR3 is TGTGCCAGCTCACCCAAAGTTAGAGCGTTTGGCGGAGCTTTCTTT.

This chain connects TRBV2 to TRBJ1-2; no clear D. The CDR3 extends over 14 amino acids. Germline values: CDR1 SNHLY, CDR2 FYNNEI. The V end lost 7 bases, the J end lost 2 bases, and 14 bases lay between the germline ends. CDR3: CASTARTENYGYTF. CDR3 coding DNA: TGTGCCAGCACCGCTCGGACGGAAAACTATGGCTACACCTTC. The full variable domain, its missing parts supplied by reference TRBV2 and TRBJ1-2, is EPEVTQTPSHQVTQMGQEVILRCVPISNHLYFYWYRQILGQKVEFLVSFYNNEISEKSEIFDDQFSVERPDGSNFTLKIRSTKLEDSAMYFCASTARTENYGYTFGSGTRLTVV.

The V call is TRBV29-1, the J call TRBJ1-3, with D unclear. Trimming left V 4 bases short and J 1 base short, with 5 bases between. Germline V CDR1 and CDR2: SQVTM, ANQGSEA. The CDR3 consists of 12 residues. The CDR3 DNA is TGCAGCGTTGGGGATTCTGGAAACACCATATATTTT. Amino acid sequence: CSVGDSGNTIYF.

The V call is TRBV5-8, the J call TRBJ1-2; D is perhaps TRBD1 (6 bases). Germline CDR1 is SGHTS and CDR2 is YDEGEE. There are 13 residues in the CDR3. The V and J ends lost 3 bases and 2 bases respectively, with 8 bases between them. CDR3 sequence (DNA): TGTGCCAGCAGCTACGACAGGAACTATGGCTACACCTTC. It is translated as CASSYDRNYGYTF.

This clone was recorded a few times. The chain employs TRBV2 and TRBJ1-6; D gene uncertain. Trimming removed 6 bases from V and 0 bases from J, with 15 bases in between. The CDR3 is made up of 17 amino acids. CDR1 SNHLY and CDR2 FYNNEI come from the germline V gene. CDR3 sequence (DNA): TGTGCCAGCAGCGCGTCCCCCTCGAGCTCCTATAATTCACCCCTCCACTTT. Translating gives CASSASPSSSYNSPLHF.

The chain has TRBV9 and TRBJ1-3, with D maybe TRBD1 (6 bases). There are 16 residues in the CDR3. Germline V lookup: CDR1 SGDLS, CDR2 YYNGEE. V was trimmed by 4 bases and J by 0 bases, leaving 14 bases between them. The CDR3 sequence: CASSRARGSSGNTIYF. CDR3 nucleotide sequence: TGTGCCAGCAGCCGCGCCAGGGGAAGCTCTGGAAACACCATATATTTT.

The chain employs TRBV5-3 and TRBJ2-1; TRBD1 matches at 10 bases. TRBV5-3 is designated an ORF whose function remains uncertain. The CDR3 spans 19 residues. Losses at the gene ends were 6 bases for V and 0 bases for J; bases not matched to a gene: 15. CDR3 DNA: TGTGCCAGAACCTTACCGGGACAGGGGACCACAAGCTCCTACAATGAGCAGTTCTTC. It encodes CARTLPGQGTTSSYNEQFF.

This clone has just one count. The genes are TRBV9 and TRBJ1-3, with TRBD1 matching over 10 bases. V shed 3 bases, J shed 2 bases, and the junction held 8 bases outside the gene matches. Per the germline V gene, CDR1 is SGDLS and CDR2 is YYNGEE. This CDR3 is 17 amino acids long. In DNA, the CDR3 is TGTGCCAGCAGCGCCCGGACAGGGGGGAATACTGGAAACACCATATATTTT. Encoded protein: CASSARTGGNTGNTIYF.

The CDR3 spells CASSLVPGRSTDTQYF. The DNA for the CDR3 is TGTGCCAGCAGCTTGGTTCCAGGGAGGAGCACAGATACGCAGTATTTT. The chain couples TRBV5-8 to TRBJ2-3; maybe TRBD2 (6 bases). CDR3 length: 16 amino acids. V lost 0 bases and J lost 0, with 11 bases in between. The V gene's germline CDR1 is SGHTS and CDR2 YDEGEE.